This T cell receptor (beta chain) derives from a study of blood T cell repertoires in COVID-19. Overall study context: Samples came from the United States, Italy and Spain, spanning acute and convalescent COVID-19. T cells, B-cell-depleted T cells, or PBMCs supplied cDNA or gDNA.

In the original analysis: Counts of nucleated cells, estimated from reference gene primer amplification, were obtained. The method was immunoSEQ multiplex PCR; TCRdb's version includes in-frame clones alone and lacks a portion of them. That table gives V, J and clone size, and the DNA gave D and trimming. Of roughly 350,000 clones detected, 85% appear once; the ten largest clones hold 3.5% to 4%. This clone was detected a few times. The origin of this receptor is a woman in her late teens or twenties with acute or convalescent COVID-19. Material for sequencing was peripheral blood.

The CDR3 reads CASLGQGYYEQYF. CDR3 bases: TGTGCCAGTCTGGGTCAGGGATACTACGAGCAGTACTTC. The V call is TRBV28, the J call TRBJ2-7; D perhaps matches TRBD1 (5 bases). The V gene's germline CDR1 is MDHEN and CDR2 SYDVKM. Trimming pared 9 bases from V and 3 bases from J, leaving 15 bases between. The CDR3 is 13 amino acids.